Listed below are T cell receptor beta chains from one sample, sequenced in a study of CD8+CD57+ T cells in acquired aplastic anemia. TCRdb fed the reads into MiXCR, producing one record per CDR3 protein. The data hold roughly 500,000 distinct CDR3 sequences, with around 33% observed a single time. What was sequenced was sorted CD4+, CD8+, or CD8+CD57+ T cells (not recorded which) from PBMCs. These receptors all come from a human donor with aplastic anemia. The CDR3 runs from the conserved cysteine through the conserved F or W. D genes are given only for firm matches. Size values are once, few and many counts, or a class for expanded clones, and some rows have none.

d_gene: TRBD2
abundance: .
v_gene: TRBV25-1
j_gene: TRBJ2-3
len: 16
CDR3nt: TGTGCCAGCAGTCCCGGACTAGCGGGAGGGCCGTATACGCAGTATTTT
CDR3aa: CASSPGLAGGPYTQYF

d_gene: TRBD1
abundance: .
v_gene: TRBV29-1
j_gene: TRBJ1-1
len: 13
CDR3nt: TGCAGCAGGCTGGGACAGCAGAACACTGAAGCTTTCTTT
CDR3aa: CSRLGQQNTEAFF

d_gene: TRBD1
abundance: .
v_gene: TRBV6-1
j_gene: TRBJ2-7
len: 14
CDR3nt: TGTGCCAGCAGTAGAGGGGACAGGCGGTACGAGCAGTACTTC
CDR3aa: CASSRGDRRYEQYF

d_gene: TRBD1
abundance: .
v_gene: TRBV2
j_gene: TRBJ2-7
len: 14
CDR3nt: TGTGCCAGCAGCCGAGGACAGGGGGCGCGGGGGCAGTACTTC
CDR3aa: CASSRGQGARGQYF

d_gene: TRBD1
abundance: few
v_gene: TRBV11-1
j_gene: TRBJ1-3
len: 16
CDR3nt: TGTGCCAGCAGCTTAGCGGGAGGGGGCGCTGGAAACACCATATATTTT
CDR3aa: CASSLAGGGAGNTIYF

d_gene: TRBD1
abundance: many
v_gene: TRBV19
j_gene: TRBJ1-5
len: 14
CDR3nt: TGTGCCAGTCGCCAGACAGGGATCAATCAGCCCCAGCATTTT
CDR3aa: CASRQTGINQPQHF

d_gene: .
abundance: .
v_gene: TRBV20-1
j_gene: TRBJ1-4
len: 16
CDR3nt: TGCAGTGCTAGACAGCCTCAGCAGCTTACTAATGAAAAACTGTTTTTT
CDR3aa: CSARQPQQLTNEKLFF

d_gene: TRBD2
abundance: .
v_gene: TRBV20-1
j_gene: TRBJ2-1
len: 14
CDR3nt: TGCAGTGCCAGGCAGCGGGGGGCTCACAATGAGCAGCTCTTC
CDR3aa: CSARQRGAHNEQLF

d_gene: .
abundance: many
v_gene: TRBV19
j_gene: TRBJ2-5
len: 14
CDR3nt: TGTGCCAGTAGTGGGCGTGTCGCACAAGAGACCCAGTACTTC
CDR3aa: CASSGRVAQETQYF

d_gene: .
abundance: many
v_gene: TRBV2
j_gene: TRBJ1-1
len: 12
CDR3nt: TGTGCCAGCAGTGCGGAAGTGCCCAGAGCTTTCTTT
CDR3aa: CASSAEVPRAFF

d_gene: TRBD1
abundance: few
v_gene: TRBV2
j_gene: TRBJ2-3
len: 15
CDR3nt: TGTGCCAGCAGTGGCCGGGACAGCCGCACAGATACGCAGTATTTT
CDR3aa: CASSGRDSRTDTQYF

d_gene: .
abundance: .
v_gene: TRBV7-3
j_gene: TRBJ1-1
len: 16
CDR3nt: TGTGCCAGCAGCTTAAGGGTAACACGGGGGAACACTGAAGCTTTCTTT
CDR3aa: CASSLRVTRGNTEAFF

d_gene: .
abundance: few
v_gene: TRBV9
j_gene: TRBJ2-2
len: 16
CDR3nt: TGTGCCAGCAGCTCCCGACTAAACGCGAACACCGGGGAGCTGTTTTTT
CDR3aa: CASSSRLNANTGELFF

d_gene: .
abundance: .
v_gene: TRBV15
j_gene: TRBJ1-6
len: 14
CDR3nt: TGTGCCACCAGCAGCCCCGACTACGCGTCACCCCTCCACTTT
CDR3aa: CATSSPDYASPLHF

d_gene: TRBD1
abundance: many
v_gene: TRBV2
j_gene: TRBJ1-2
len: 13
CDR3nt: TGTGCCAGCAGTGAGGGACAGGGGGATGGCTACACCTTC
CDR3aa: CASSEGQGDGYTF

d_gene: .
abundance: .
v_gene: TRBV24-1
j_gene: TRBJ1-2
len: 13
CDR3nt: TGTGCCACCAGTCCGAGCGTTAACTATGGCCACACCTTC
CDR3aa: CATSPSVNYGHTF

d_gene: .
abundance: many
v_gene: TRBV20-1
j_gene: TRBJ1-2
len: 15
CDR3nt: TGCAGTGCACCCCCCGCGGGAATGTCGGACTATGGCTACACCTTC
CDR3aa: CSAPPAGMSDYGYTF

d_gene: TRBD1
abundance: .
v_gene: TRBV4-1
j_gene: TRBJ2-7
len: 13
CDR3nt: TGCGCCAGCAGCCAAGACAGGGGGACAGAGCAGTACTTC
CDR3aa: CASSQDRGTEQYF

d_gene: .
abundance: .
v_gene: TRBV11-3
j_gene: TRBJ2-1
len: 14
CDR3nt: TGTGCCAGCAGCTTACAGCGGACATCCACTGAGCAGTTCTTC
CDR3aa: CASSLQRTSTEQFF

d_gene: TRBD1
abundance: many
v_gene: TRBV29-1
j_gene: TRBJ1-1
len: 13
CDR3nt: TGCAGCGCTACCGGGACAGCGAACACTGAAGCTTTCTTT
CDR3aa: CSATGTANTEAFF

d_gene: .
abundance: few
v_gene: TRBV30
j_gene: TRBJ1-6
len: 14
CDR3nt: TGTGCCTGGAGGCAGGGTTCACATAATTCACCCCTCCACTTT
CDR3aa: CAWRQGSHNSPLHF

d_gene: .
abundance: many
v_gene: TRBV7-2
j_gene: TRBJ1-5
len: 13
CDR3nt: TGTGCCAGCAGCGATAGCGCAAATCAGCCCCAGCATTTT
CDR3aa: CASSDSANQPQHF

d_gene: .
abundance: few
v_gene: TRBV18
j_gene: TRBJ2-5
len: 16
CDR3nt: TGTGCCAGCTCACCGTTCTCTAGCGGAGGGGGAGAGACCCAGTACTTC
CDR3aa: CASSPFSSGGGETQYF

d_gene: TRBD2
abundance: many
v_gene: TRBV10-1
j_gene: TRBJ2-1
len: 14
CDR3nt: TGCGCCAGCAGTGACACTAGCGGGAGAGGTTGGCAGTTCTTC
CDR3aa: CASSDTSGRGWQFF

d_gene: .
abundance: .
v_gene: TRBV3-1
j_gene: TRBJ1-3
len: 16
CDR3nt: TGTGCCAGCAGCCAGCCGGAGAGGGTTGGTGGAAACACCATATATTTT
CDR3aa: CASSQPERVGGNTIYF

d_gene: .
abundance: many
v_gene: TRBV20-1
j_gene: TRBJ1-1
len: 17
CDR3nt: TGCAGTGCTAGAGCCCGGGACACCCTAACGGTGGACACTGAAGCTTTCTTT
CDR3aa: CSARARDTLTVDTEAFF

d_gene: .
abundance: many
v_gene: TRBV29-1
j_gene: TRBJ2-3
len: 14
CDR3nt: TGCAGCGTTGAGTACGGGGGAGCCACAGATACGCAGTATTTT
CDR3aa: CSVEYGGATDTQYF

d_gene: .
abundance: .
v_gene: TRBV28
j_gene: TRBJ1-2
len: 12
CDR3nt: TGTGCCAGCAGTCCCCCCCACGGCGGCTACACCTTC
CDR3aa: CASSPPHGGYTF

d_gene: .
abundance: many
v_gene: TRBV10-2
j_gene: TRBJ1-4
len: 12
CDR3nt: TGCGCCAGCCAGCCGGGAGGTGAAAAACTGTTTTTT
CDR3aa: CASQPGGEKLFF